This is a list of T cell receptor beta chains from one sample in a study of blood T cell repertoires in COVID-19. Measured with immunoSEQ multiplex PCR; TCRdb has only the in-frame clones, and not every one. The repertoire holds about 260,000 clones, with about 87% as singletons. Input material: peripheral blood. These TCRs come from a woman aged 55-70 years with COVID-19, enrolled during active disease. Each CDR3 is given with its conserved first and last residue. A D gene is named only where the DNA matches it firmly. Some rows have no size entry. The others give once, few or many, or a class for an expanded clone.

abundance: -; d_gene: -; v_gene: TRBV19; j_gene: TRBJ2-7; CDR3aa: CASSTYGQARGEQYF
abundance: once; d_gene: -; v_gene: TRBV9; j_gene: TRBJ2-3; CDR3aa: CASSTTGASRGRVTDTQYF
abundance: -; d_gene: TRBD2; v_gene: TRBV2; j_gene: TRBJ2-1; CDR3aa: CASSATSGIPYNEQFF
abundance: -; d_gene: -; v_gene: TRBV9; j_gene: TRBJ1-1; CDR3aa: CASSVEVRDSEAFF
abundance: -; d_gene: TRBD2; v_gene: TRBV28; j_gene: TRBJ2-7; CDR3aa: CASSLGGGRASYEQYF
abundance: medium-sized; d_gene: -; v_gene: TRBV10-3; j_gene: TRBJ1-1; CDR3aa: CASHGGNTEAFF
abundance: -; d_gene: -; v_gene: TRBV6-6; j_gene: TRBJ1-3; CDR3aa: CASSRNLDNHSGNTIYF
abundance: -; d_gene: TRBD1; v_gene: TRBV29-1; j_gene: TRBJ2-2; CDR3aa: CSVADRGLANTGELFF
abundance: -; d_gene: TRBD1; v_gene: TRBV19; j_gene: TRBJ1-2; CDR3aa: CASSRGTAPNYGYTF
abundance: once; d_gene: TRBD2; v_gene: TRBV7-8; j_gene: TRBJ2-1; CDR3aa: CASSITPGLAGTNEQFF
abundance: -; d_gene: -; v_gene: TRBV7-9; j_gene: TRBJ2-4; CDR3aa: CASSLVETKNIQYF
abundance: -; d_gene: TRBD1; v_gene: TRBV5-1; j_gene: TRBJ1-2; CDR3aa: CASSWGDRVINYGYTF
abundance: -; d_gene: TRBD1; v_gene: TRBV7-3; j_gene: TRBJ2-1; CDR3aa: CASSPWGPGTGGNEQFF
abundance: -; d_gene: -; v_gene: TRBV5-1; j_gene: TRBJ1-1; CDR3aa: CASSPLGRESTEAFF
abundance: -; d_gene: TRBD2; v_gene: TRBV19; j_gene: TRBJ2-2; CDR3aa: CASSTFGGSGTGELFF
abundance: -; d_gene: -; v_gene: TRBV6-6; j_gene: TRBJ2-7; CDR3aa: CASSYVGYEQYF
abundance: once; d_gene: TRBD1; v_gene: TRBV6-6; j_gene: TRBJ2-7; CDR3aa: CASSRDRGREQYF
abundance: -; d_gene: -; v_gene: TRBV5-8; j_gene: TRBJ2-7; CDR3aa: CASSLVGGIEQYF
abundance: once; d_gene: -; v_gene: TRBV15; j_gene: TRBJ1-6; CDR3aa: CATSRARNSPLHF
abundance: -; d_gene: TRBD2; v_gene: TRBV6-5; j_gene: TRBJ2-2; CDR3aa: CASTPAGGVTGELFF
abundance: -; d_gene: -; v_gene: TRBV7-3; j_gene: TRBJ2-1; CDR3aa: CASSRSRSGYNEQFF
abundance: -; d_gene: TRBD1; v_gene: TRBV3-1/TRBV3-2; j_gene: TRBJ1-1; CDR3aa: CASSQAGGYSEAFF
abundance: -; d_gene: TRBD1; v_gene: TRBV28; j_gene: TRBJ1-4; CDR3aa: CATETGPRGEKLFF
abundance: -; d_gene: TRBD2; v_gene: TRBV7-9; j_gene: TRBJ2-3; CDR3aa: CASSRIAGGTSTDTQYF
abundance: -; d_gene: TRBD1; v_gene: TRBV2; j_gene: TRBJ1-2; CDR3aa: CASSQGAGGYTF